This is a list of T cell receptor beta chains from one sample in a study of blood T cells in healthy people across ages. TCRdb independently ran MiXCR on the 5' RACE reads; one entry per CDR3 protein. The data show 550,000 to 650,000 distinct CDR3 sequences, with under 30% seen just once and less than 20% held by the top ten. Sequences were obtained from blood. These receptor sequences come from a woman older than 75 in good health. The CDR3 runs from the conserved cysteine through the conserved F or W. A D gene is named only where the DNA matches it firmly. Clone sizes are given selectively: once, few, many, or a class where the clone is expanded.

TGTGCCAGCAGCCCCCCCCTTGGGACCCAGTACTTC	CASSPPLGTQYF	many	TRBV7-2	TRBJ2-5	-
TGTGCCAGCAGCATGACGACAGGGAGCACAGATACGCAGTATTTT	CASSMTTGSTDTQYF	-	TRBV7-9	TRBJ2-3	TRBD1
TGCGCCAGCAGTCGGACAGGGGGCGTCATGAACACTGAAGCTTTCTTT	CASSRTGGVMNTEAFF	-	TRBV5-1	TRBJ1-1	TRBD1
TGTGCCAGCAGTGCCGGAGACAGGTACAATGAGCAGTTCTTC	CASSAGDRYNEQFF	-	TRBV25-1	TRBJ2-1	-
TGTGCCAGCAGCCAGGGGCCCCCCCCGTATTTT	CASSQGPPPYF	many	TRBV3-1	TRBJ2-3	-
TGTGCCAGCAGTGAAGCGCCAGAATTGGTATCCTACGAGCAGTACTTC	CASSEAPELVSYEQYF	-	TRBV6-1	TRBJ2-7	-
TGTGCCTCACAGCGGCAAGAGACCCAGTACTTC	CASQRQETQYF	-	TRBV28	TRBJ2-5	-
TGTGCCAGCAGCCCACACTTGGGGACTGAAGCTTTCTTT	CASSPHLGTEAFF	many	TRBV7-2	TRBJ1-1	-
TGTGCCAGCAGCTCACAGGGGTGGGCAGATACGCAGTATTTT	CASSSQGWADTQYF	-	TRBV7-9	TRBJ2-3	TRBD1
TGTGCCAGCAGCCCCGGGACAACTTTGTATGGCTACACCTTC	CASSPGTTLYGYTF	-	TRBV12-3/TRBV12-4	TRBJ1-2	-
TGTGCCAGCGGTAGGGGGACTCAAGAGACCCAGTACTTC	CASGRGTQETQYF	few	TRBV6-2/TRBV6-3	TRBJ2-5	-
TGTGCCAGCAACTCCGGGACAAAAATGAACACTGAAGCTTTCTTT	CASNSGTKMNTEAFF	-	TRBV9	TRBJ1-1	-
TGCAGTGCTAGAGTCCCAAGTAACACTGAAGCTTTCTTT	CSARVPSNTEAFF	-	TRBV20-1	TRBJ1-1	-
TGTGCCTGGAGGGAGGGGAGCTCCTATAATTCACCCCTCCACTTT	CAWREGSSYNSPLHF	-	TRBV30	TRBJ1-6	-
TGTGCCAGCAGCTTAGGCCCGGCGGGACAGGGGGTCCACGAGCAGTACTTC	CASSLGPAGQGVHEQYF	many	TRBV7-6	TRBJ2-7	TRBD1
TGTGCCAGCAAAACTGATACTCGAACCACTGAAGCTTTCTTT	CASKTDTRTTEAFF	-	TRBV2	TRBJ1-1	-
TGTGCCATCAGTGGGGACTCCACCAATGAGCAGTTCTTC	CAISGDSTNEQFF	many	TRBV10-3	TRBJ2-1	-
TGTGCCAGCAGCCACGGAGGGACAGGGGGATACGAGCAGTACTTC	CASSHGGTGGYEQYF	-	TRBV7-2	TRBJ2-7	TRBD1
TGTGCCAGCAGCTTAGGGTCAGCGGGCGAGCAGCCCCAGCATTTT	CASSLGSAGEQPQHF	many	TRBV7-2	TRBJ1-5	-
TGTGCCAGTACTAAATTTAGCTCGGACAATGAGCAGTTCTTC	CASTKFSSDNEQFF	once	TRBV28	TRBJ2-1	-
TGCGCCAGCAGCCAAGAAGTGGGACAGGGGGCTTACACCGGGGAGCTGTTTTTT	CASSQEVGQGAYTGELFF	-	TRBV4-3	TRBJ2-2	TRBD1
TGTGCCAGCAGCAGTACCCCAGGGATCTCTGGCTACACCTTC	CASSSTPGISGYTF	many	TRBV7-8	TRBJ1-2	-
TGTGCCAGCACCCTAGCGGGGGCCCCGGAGGATACGCAGTATTTT	CASTLAGAPEDTQYF	many	TRBV2	TRBJ2-3	TRBD2
TGCGCCAGCAGCTTTGGGACAGGGGATCGAAGTGAGCAGTTCTTC	CASSFGTGDRSEQFF	many	TRBV5-1	TRBJ2-1	TRBD1
TGCAGCGTTAGGGGGGGTCTAGCGGGGGGGTACAATGAGCAGTTCTTC	CSVRGGLAGGYNEQFF	many	TRBV29-1	TRBJ2-1	TRBD2
TGTGCCAGCTCACCAGGTGGACAGGTGACCTACGAGCAGTACTTC	CASSPGGQVTYEQYF	-	TRBV18	TRBJ2-7	TRBD1
TGTGCCAGCAGCGTATCCCAGGGTAGGGCTAACTATGGCTACACCTTC	CASSVSQGRANYGYTF	many	TRBV9	TRBJ1-2	-
TGCAGTGCTAGGCCCGGGGGCGTAAGGCGGATGAACACTGAAGCTTTCTTT	CSARPGGVRRMNTEAFF	-	TRBV20-1	TRBJ1-1	-
TGTGCCAGCAGCTTGGGACTAGCGGGAGGTGAGCAGTACTTC	CASSLGLAGGEQYF	few	TRBV7-2	TRBJ2-7	TRBD2
TGTGCCAGCAGCGGAGCCGGACCGAATTCACCCCTCCACTTT	CASSGAGPNSPLHF	few	TRBV14	TRBJ1-6	-
TGCGCCAGCAGCCAAACCGGGACGGCCAGTAACAATGAGCGGTTCTTC	CASSQTGTASNNERFF	few	TRBV5-1	TRBJ2-1	-
TGTGCCAGCAGTGGAACTAGCGGGGGGTTGGGTATTCCGTACTTC	CASSGTSGGLGIPYF	few	TRBV6-5	TRBJ2-5	TRBD2
TGCGCCAGCAGCTTTCCGAAATCTGGTGAAGCTTTCTTT	CASSFPKSGEAFF	few	TRBV5-1	TRBJ1-1	-
TGTGCCAGCAGTGAAGTCTATGGCTACACCTTC	CASSEVYGYTF	-	TRBV6-1	TRBJ1-2	-
TGTGCCAGCAGCTTGCCCCAGGGTGGGGTCTTCTACGAGCAGTACTTC	CASSLPQGGVFYEQYF	many	TRBV12-3/TRBV12-4	TRBJ2-7	-
TGCGCCAGCAGCTTGGTATCCTCCTTGGCCGCCTCTGGGGCCAACGTCCTGACTTTC	CASSLVSSLAASGANVLTF	-	TRBV5-1	TRBJ2-6	-
TGTGCCGGCAGTGAAGTGGGAAGTTACCGGCCCCAGCATTTT	CAGSEVGSYRPQHF	-	TRBV2	TRBJ1-5	-
TGTGCCGGCAGCCAACTACAGGGCGTCTCCTACGAGCAGTACTTC	CAGSQLQGVSYEQYF	-	TRBV11-2	TRBJ2-7	-
TGCGCCAGCAGCTTGGTAGCGCAGGGCACAGATACGCAGTATTTT	CASSLVAQGTDTQYF	many	TRBV5-1	TRBJ2-3	-
TGTGCCAGCAGGGCAGGGGGGGGCAATCAGCCCCAGCATTTT	CASRAGGGNQPQHF	few	TRBV6-5	TRBJ1-5	TRBD1
TGTGCCTGGAGTTTGGACGGGGGAGTTGCTACGCAGTATTTT	CAWSLDGGVATQYF	many	TRBV30	TRBJ2-3	-
TGTGCCATCAGGAGGGAGGGGCTCACAGATACGCAGTATTTT	CAIRREGLTDTQYF	-	TRBV10-3	TRBJ2-3	TRBD2
TGTGCCACCAGCGGCCGGGACAGGACTAGCAATCAGCCCCAGCATTTT	CATSGRDRTSNQPQHF	-	TRBV15	TRBJ1-5	TRBD1
TGTGCCAGCAGCTTAGCGGGGGGGGACAAGGAGACCCAGTACTTC	CASSLAGGDKETQYF	many	TRBV11-2	TRBJ2-5	TRBD2
TGTGCCAGCAGCCCCTACGGGACCACAGATACGCAGTATTTT	CASSPYGTTDTQYF	many	TRBV7-7	TRBJ2-3	-
TGTGCCAGCAGTTCGACTAGCGGGATTCAAGAGACCCAGTACTTC	CASSSTSGIQETQYF	-	TRBV7-2	TRBJ2-5	TRBD2
TGTGCCAGTAGTATAGATCCGGAACAGCCCCAGCATTTT	CASSIDPEQPQHF	-	TRBV19	TRBJ1-5	-
TGTGCCACCAGTGAGAGGGACAACCAAGAGACCCAGTACTTC	CATSERDNQETQYF	few	TRBV24-1	TRBJ2-5	-